This T cell receptor beta chain is from a study of T cell responses to AZD1222 COVID-19 vaccine. Findings and caveats of the study: Only after the peak T cell response were repertoires sampled. Clonal diversity may have been underestimated in mostly white British donors.

As regards this clone: Its antigen remains unknown.

Only in-frame clones appear in the TCRdb table, and some are missing; sequencing was by immunoSEQ multiplex PCR. This table has fewer than 100,000 clones, roughly nine tenths appearing once. Germline CDR1 and CDR2: SNHLY and FYNNEI. This CDR3 comprises 15 residues. The ends were cut back, 4 bases at V and 3 bases at J, with 13 bases in the middle. The J gene is TRBJ1-5, the V gene TRBV2, with a weak D call TRBD1 (5 bases). This TCR came from an adult in good health. The sequences come from peripheral blood, collected on day 0 of AZD1222 vaccination. This CDR3 reads CASSGRQGNNQPQHF. The CDR3, as DNA: TGTGCCAGCAGTGGAAGGCAGGGAAACAATCAGCCCCAGCATTTT.